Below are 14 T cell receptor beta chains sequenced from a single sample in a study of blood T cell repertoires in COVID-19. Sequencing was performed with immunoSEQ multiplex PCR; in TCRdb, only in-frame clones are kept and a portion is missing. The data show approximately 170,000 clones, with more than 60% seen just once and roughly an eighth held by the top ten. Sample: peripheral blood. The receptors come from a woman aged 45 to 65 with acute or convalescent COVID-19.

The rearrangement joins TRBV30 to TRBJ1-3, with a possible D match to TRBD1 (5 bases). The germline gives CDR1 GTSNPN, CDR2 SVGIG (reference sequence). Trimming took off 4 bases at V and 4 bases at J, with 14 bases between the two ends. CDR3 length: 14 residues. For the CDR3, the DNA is TGTGCCTGGACCTCCGGGGGTATCGGAAACACCATATATTTT. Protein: CAWTSGGIGNTIYF. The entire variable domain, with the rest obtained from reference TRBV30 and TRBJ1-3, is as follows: SQTIHQWPATLVQPVGSPLSLECTVEGTSNPNLYWYRQAAGRGLQLLFYSVGIGQISSEVPQNLSASRPQDRQFILSSKKLLLSDSGFYLCAWTSGGIGNTIYFGEGSWLTVV.

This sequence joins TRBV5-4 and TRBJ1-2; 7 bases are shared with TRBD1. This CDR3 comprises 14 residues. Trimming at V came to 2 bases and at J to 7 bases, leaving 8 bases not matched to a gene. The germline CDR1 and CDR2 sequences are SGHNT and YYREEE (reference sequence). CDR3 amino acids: CASSFDTGVSGYTF. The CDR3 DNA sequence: TGTGCCAGCAGCTTCGACACAGGGGTCTCTGGCTACACCTTC.

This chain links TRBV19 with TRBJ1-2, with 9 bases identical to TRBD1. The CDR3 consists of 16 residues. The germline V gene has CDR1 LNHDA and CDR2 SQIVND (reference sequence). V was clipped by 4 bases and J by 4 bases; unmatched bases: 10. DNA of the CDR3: TGTGCCAGTAGTAGGGACAGGGCGAGAACAAGCTATGGCTACACCTTC. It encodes CASSRDRARTSYGYTF.

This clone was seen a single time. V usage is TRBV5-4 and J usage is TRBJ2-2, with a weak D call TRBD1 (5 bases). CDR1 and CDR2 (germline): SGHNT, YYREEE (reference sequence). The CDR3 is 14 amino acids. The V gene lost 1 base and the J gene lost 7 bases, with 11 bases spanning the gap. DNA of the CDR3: TGTGCCAGCAGCTTGAAGGGGTCACACGGGGAGCTGTTTTTT. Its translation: CASSLKGSHGELFF. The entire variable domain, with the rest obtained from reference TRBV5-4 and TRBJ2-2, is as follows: ETGVTQSPTHLIKTRGQQVTLRCSSQSGHNTVSWYQQALGQGPQFIFQYYREEENGRGNFPPRFSGLQFPNYSSELNVNALELDDSALYLCASSLKGSHGELFFGEGSRLTVL.

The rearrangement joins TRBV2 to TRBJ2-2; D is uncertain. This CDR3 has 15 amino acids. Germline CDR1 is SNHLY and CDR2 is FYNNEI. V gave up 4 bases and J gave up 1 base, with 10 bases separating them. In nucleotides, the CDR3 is TGTGCCAGCAGTGCAATTACTAAGAACACCGGGGAGCTGTTTTTT. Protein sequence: CASSAITKNTGELFF.

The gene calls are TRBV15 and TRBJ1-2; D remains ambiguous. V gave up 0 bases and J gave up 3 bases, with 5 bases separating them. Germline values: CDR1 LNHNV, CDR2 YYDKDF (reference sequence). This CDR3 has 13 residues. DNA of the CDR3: TGTGCCACCAGCAGAGATAGCTACTATGGCTACACCTTC. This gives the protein CATSRDSYYGYTF.

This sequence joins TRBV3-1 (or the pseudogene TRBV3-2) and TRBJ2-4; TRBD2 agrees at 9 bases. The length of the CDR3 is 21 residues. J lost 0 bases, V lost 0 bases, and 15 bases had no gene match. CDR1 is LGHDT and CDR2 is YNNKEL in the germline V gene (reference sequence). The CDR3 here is CASSQDLWLAGKRVAKNIQYF. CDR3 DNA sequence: TGTGCCAGCAGCCAAGATCTTTGGCTAGCGGGAAAGAGAGTAGCCAAAAACATTCAGTACTTC.

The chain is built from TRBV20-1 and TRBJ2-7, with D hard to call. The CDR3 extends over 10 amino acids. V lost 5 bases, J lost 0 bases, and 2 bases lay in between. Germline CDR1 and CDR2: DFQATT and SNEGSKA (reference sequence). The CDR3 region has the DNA TGCAGTGCTCTCTCCTACGAGCAGTACTTC. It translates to CSALSYEQYF.

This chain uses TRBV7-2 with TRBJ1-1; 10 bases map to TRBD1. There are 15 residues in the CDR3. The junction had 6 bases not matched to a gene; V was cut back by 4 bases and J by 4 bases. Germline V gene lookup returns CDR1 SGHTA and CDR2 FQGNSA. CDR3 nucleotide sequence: TGTGCCAGCAGCTCCCAGGGACAGGGGTTCACTGAAGCTTTCTTT. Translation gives CASSSQGQGFTEAFF.

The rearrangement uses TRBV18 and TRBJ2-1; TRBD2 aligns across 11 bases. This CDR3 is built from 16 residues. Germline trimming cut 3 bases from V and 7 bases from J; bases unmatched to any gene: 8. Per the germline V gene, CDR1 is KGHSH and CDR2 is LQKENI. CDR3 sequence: CASSPRTSGSGNEQFF. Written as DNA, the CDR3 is TGTGCCAGCTCACCCCGGACTAGCGGGTCAGGGAATGAGCAGTTCTTC. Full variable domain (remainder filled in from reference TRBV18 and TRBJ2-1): NAGVMQNPRHLVRRRGQEARLRCSPMKGHSHVYWYRQLPEEGLKFMVYLQKENIIDESGMPKERFSAEFPKEGPSILRIQQVVRGDSAAYFCASSPRTSGSGNEQFFGPGTRLTVL.

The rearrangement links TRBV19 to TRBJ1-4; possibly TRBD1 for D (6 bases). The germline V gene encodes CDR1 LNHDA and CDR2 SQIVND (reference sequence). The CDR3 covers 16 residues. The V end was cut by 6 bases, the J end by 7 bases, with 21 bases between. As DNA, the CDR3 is TGTGCCAGTAGGGACAGCAGATTTACGCGAGTTGAAAAACTGTTTTTT. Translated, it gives CASRDSRFTRVEKLFF.

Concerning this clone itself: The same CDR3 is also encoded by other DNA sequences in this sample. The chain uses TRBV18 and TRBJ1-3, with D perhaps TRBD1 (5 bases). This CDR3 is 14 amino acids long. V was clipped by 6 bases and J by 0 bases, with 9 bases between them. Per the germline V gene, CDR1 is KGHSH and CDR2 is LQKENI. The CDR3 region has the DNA TGTGCCAGCTCTCGGGGGGACTCTGGAAACACCATATATTTT. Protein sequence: CASSRGDSGNTIYF.

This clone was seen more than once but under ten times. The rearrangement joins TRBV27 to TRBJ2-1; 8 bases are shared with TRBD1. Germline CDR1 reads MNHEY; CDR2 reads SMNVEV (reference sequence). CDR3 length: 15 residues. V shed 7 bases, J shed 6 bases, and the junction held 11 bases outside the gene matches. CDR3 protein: CASTSWDRKFNEQFF. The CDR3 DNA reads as TGTGCCAGCACTTCCTGGGACAGGAAGTTCAATGAGCAGTTCTTC.

CDR3 DNA sequence: TGTGCCAGCTCACAAAACAGCCTACAAAGCTCCTACAATGAGCAGTTCTTC. Residues: CASSQNSLQSSYNEQFF. The chain combines TRBV18 with TRBJ2-1; D remains unclear. CDR1 is KGHSH and CDR2 is LQKENI in the germline V gene. Deletions cut 4 bases from V and 0 bases from J, with 16 bases between. The CDR3 runs 17 residues.